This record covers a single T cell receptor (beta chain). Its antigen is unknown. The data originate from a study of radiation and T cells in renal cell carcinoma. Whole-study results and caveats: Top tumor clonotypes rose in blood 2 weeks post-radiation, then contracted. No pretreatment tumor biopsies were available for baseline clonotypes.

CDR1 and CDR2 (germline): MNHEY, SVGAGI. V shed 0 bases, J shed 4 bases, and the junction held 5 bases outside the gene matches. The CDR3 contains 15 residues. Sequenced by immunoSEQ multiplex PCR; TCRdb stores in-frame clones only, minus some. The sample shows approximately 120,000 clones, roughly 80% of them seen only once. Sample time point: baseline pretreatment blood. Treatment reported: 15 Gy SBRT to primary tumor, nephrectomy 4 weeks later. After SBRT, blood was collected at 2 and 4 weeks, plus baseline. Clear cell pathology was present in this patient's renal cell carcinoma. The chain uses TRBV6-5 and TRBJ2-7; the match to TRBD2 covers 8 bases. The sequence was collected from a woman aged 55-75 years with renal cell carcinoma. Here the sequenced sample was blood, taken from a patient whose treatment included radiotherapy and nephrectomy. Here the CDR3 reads CASSYSSLAGYEQYF. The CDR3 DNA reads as TGTGCCAGCAGTTACTCGAGCCTAGCGGGTTACGAGCAGTACTTC.